Listed here are 32 T cell receptor beta chains from one sample, sequenced in a study of T-cell memory formation after mild COVID-19. TCRdb passed the 5' RACE reads through MiXCR, listing each CDR3 protein once. The sample shows 250,000 to 350,000 distinct CDR3 sequences, about 13% of them seen only once. Sequencing was done on a sample of PBMCs or a T cell subset sorted from them (not recorded which). These receptors originate from a man aged 18 to 35 who had mild COVID-19 (a few samples of this study predate the infection). Cell type and time point are not known.

The chain combines TRBV4-3 with TRBJ2-7, with no clear D. This CDR3 has 13 amino acids. V was shortened by 3 bases and J by 5 bases, with 11 bases between the two germline ends. The V gene's germline CDR1 is LGHNA and CDR2 YSLEER. CDR3 loop: CASSHLRADEQYF. The CDR3 DNA follows: TGCGCCAGCAGCCACCTCCGGGCCGACGAGCAGTACTTC.

This clonotype was detected many times. The J gene is TRBJ1-2, the V gene TRBV4-1; D gene unclear. The CDR3 is 11 amino acids. Germline CDR1 and CDR2: MGHRA and YSYEKL. The germline V and J ends were trimmed by 0 bases and 4 bases, with 0 bases remaining between them. The CDR3 coding sequence is TGCGCCAGCAGCCAAGACTATGGCTACACCTTC. This translates into CASSQDYGYTF.

Only a few counts were recorded for this clonotype. The CDR3 sequence: CASSPGDAFF. CDR3 coding DNA: TGTGCCAGCAGTCCAGGGGATGCTTTCTTT. The genes are TRBV2 and TRBJ1-1, with D perhaps TRBD1 (6 bases). The germline V gene has CDR1 SNHLY and CDR2 FYNNEI. There are 10 residues in the CDR3. The V end was cut by 5 bases, the J end by 11 bases, with 9 bases between. Using reference TRBV2 and TRBJ1-1 for the parts outside the CDR3, the full variable domain is EPEVTQTPSHQVTQMGQEVILRCVPISNHLYFYWYRQILGQKVEFLVSFYNNEISEKSEIFDDQFSVERPDGSNFTLKIRSTKLEDSAMYFCASSPGDAFFGQGTRLTVV.

Many counts were recorded for this clonotype. The chain recombines TRBV4-1 with TRBJ1-1; TRBD1 might be the D (6 bases). Looked up from germline, CDR1 is MGHRA and CDR2 is YSYEKL. V dropped 5 bases and J dropped 7 bases, with 14 bases sitting between them. The CDR3 runs to 13 residues. The CDR3 sequence is CASSKRQEYEAFF. The CDR3 bases are TGCGCCAGCAGCAAGAGACAGGAGTATGAAGCTTTCTTT.

This chain uses TRBV9 with TRBJ2-7; 11 bases match TRBD1. This CDR3 spans 14 amino acids. The germline V gene has CDR1 SGDLS and CDR2 YYNGEE. Losses at the gene ends were 4 bases for V and 7 bases for J; bases not matched to a gene: 7. This CDR3 is CASSSGQGAKEQYF. The CDR3 bases are TGTGCCAGCAGCTCCGGACAGGGGGCAAAGGAGCAGTACTTC.

The chain carries TRBV20-1 and TRBJ1-5; a possible D gene is TRBD1 (5 bases). V lost 0 bases and J 7 bases, leaving 10 bases between the germline ends. CDR3 length: 13 residues. CDR1 and CDR2 from the germline V gene are DFQATT and SNEGSKA (reference sequence). CDR3 nucleotide sequence: TGCAGTGCTAGAGAGGCGGGGGACCAGCCCCAGCATTTT. It translates to CSAREAGDQPQHF.

The chain recombines TRBV5-1 with TRBJ2-5; D unresolved. The germline CDR1 and CDR2 sequences are SGHRS and YFSETQ. The V end lost 0 bases, the J end lost 3 bases, and 9 bases lay between the germline ends. The CDR3 has 14 amino acids. The CDR3 reads CASSLASTEETQYF. The CDR3 coding sequence is TGCGCCAGCAGCTTGGCCAGTACAGAAGAGACCCAGTACTTC.

The chain carries TRBV28 and TRBJ1-1; D perhaps matches TRBD1 (5 bases). V lost 4 bases and J lost 7, with 31 bases in between. The CDR3 length is 19 residues. Germline CDR1 and CDR2: MDHEN and SYDVKM. The CDR3 coding sequence is TGTGCCAGCAGTTCAATCGGCTGGTCCGCGCAAACGGGCGGGGGTGAAGCTTTCTTT. Protein sequence: CASSSIGWSAQTGGGEAFF.

This clonotype has more than one count but fewer than ten. The chain is built from TRBV11-3 and TRBJ2-7; D is undetermined. This CDR3 region has 12 residues. V gave up 2 bases and J gave up 6 bases, with 8 bases separating them. The V gene's germline CDR1 is SGHNT and CDR2 YENEEA. As DNA, the CDR3 is TGTGCCAGCAGCTTAAGTGGAACCGAGCAGTACTTC. Translation gives CASSLSGTEQYF.

The chain uses TRBV18 and TRBJ1-1; perhaps TRBD1 as D (5 bases). The germline V and J ends were trimmed by 4 bases and 6 bases, with 18 bases remaining between them. CDR1 and CDR2 (germline): KGHSH, LQKENI. The CDR3 contains 15 residues. CDR3: CASSLRDGRTAEAFF. The CDR3 DNA sequence: TGTGCCAGCTCACTCCGGGACGGACGAACTGCTGAAGCTTTCTTT. The whole variable domain, filled in from reference TRBV18 and TRBJ1-1, reads NAGVMQNPRHLVRRRGQEARLRCSPMKGHSHVYWYRQLPEEGLKFMVYLQKENIIDESGMPKERFSAEFPKEGPSILRIQQVVRGDSAAYFCASSLRDGRTAEAFFGQGTRLTVV.

The CDR3 nucleotides are TGCGCCAGCAGCATCGGTGGGGCGAGTGGCTACACCTTC. This translates into CASSIGGASGYTF. V gene TRBV5-1 combines with J gene TRBJ1-2, with D maybe TRBD1 (5 bases). CDR1 SGHRS and CDR2 YFSETQ come from the germline V gene. V was cut by 4 bases and J by 7 bases, with 14 bases left in between. The length of the CDR3 is 13 residues.

In this sample, this clonotype turned up a few times. J is TRBJ1-2 and V is TRBV6-5; D unclear. The CDR3 totals 12 residues. Germline V gives CDR1 MNHEY, CDR2 SVGAGI. V lost 11 bases, J lost 9 bases, and 19 bases lay in between. Written as DNA, the CDR3 is TGTGCCTCCCACGAGGGTTGGAGCCGCTACACCTTC. The encoded protein is CASHEGWSRYTF.

The chain combines TRBV6-5 with TRBJ2-7; D is unclear. The CDR3 runs to 14 residues. CDR1 is MNHEY, CDR2 SVGAGI, per germline. The V end was cut by 2 bases, the J end by 0 bases, with 8 bases between. CDR3 DNA sequence: TGTGCCAGCAGTTACGGACGGAACTCCTACGAGCAGTACGTC. Protein product: CASSYGRNSYEQYV.

J is TRBJ1-4 and V is TRBV7-2; TRBD1 might be the D (5 bases). V gave up 5 bases and J gave up 5 bases, with 9 bases separating them. Germline CDR1 is SGHTA and CDR2 is FQGNSA. The CDR3 is made up of 13 amino acids. In DNA, the CDR3 is TGTGCCAGCAGCCCCAGGGTCAATGAAAAACTGTTTTTT. This encodes CASSPRVNEKLFF. Full variable domain (rest looked up from reference TRBV7-2 and TRBJ1-4): GAGVSQSPSNKVTEKGKDVELRCDPISGHTALYWYRQSLGQGLEFLIYFQGNSAPDKSGLPSDRFSAERTGGSVSTLTIQRTQQEDSAVYLCASSPRVNEKLFFGSGTQLSVL.

This clonotype was observed many times. The chain has TRBV12-3 or TRBV12-4 and TRBJ2-7; 7 nucleotides line up with TRBD2. V gave up 5 bases and J gave up 2 bases; unmatched junction bases: 9. The CDR3 totals 15 residues. The CDR3 here is CASSPLGGVTYEQYF. In DNA form, the CDR3 reads TGTGCCAGCAGTCCTCTGGGAGGGGTTACCTACGAGCAGTACTTC.

The chain combines TRBV3-1 with TRBJ1-5; perhaps TRBD1 as D (5 bases). V was shortened by 1 base and J by 6 bases, with 10 bases between the two germline ends. CDR3 size: 14 residues. Germline V gene lookup returns CDR1 LGHDT and CDR2 YNNKEL (reference sequence). CDR3 in amino acids: CASSQGQGGQPQHF. In DNA form, the CDR3 reads TGTGCCAGCAGCCAAGGCCAGGGAGGTCAGCCCCAGCATTTT.

Many counts were recorded for this clonotype. This chain joins TRBV7-9 and TRBJ1-3; D is ambiguous. Per the germline V gene, CDR1 is SEHNR and CDR2 is FQNEAQ (reference sequence). V lost 5 bases, J lost 0 bases, and 11 bases lay in between. The CDR3 sequence is 15 residues long. The DNA for the CDR3 is TGTGCCAGCAGCCGTCACATCCCCTCTGGAAACACCATATATTTT. Its translation is CASSRHIPSGNTIYF. The variable domain in full, completed from reference TRBV7-9 and TRBJ1-3, reads DTGVSQNPRHKITKRGQNVTFRCDPISEHNRLYWYRQTLGQGPEFLTYFQNEAQLEKSRLLSDRFSAERPKGSFSTLEIQRTEQGDSAMYLCASSRHIPSGNTIYFGEGSWLTVV.

The chain combines TRBV7-9 with TRBJ2-2; TRBD2 agrees at 7 bases. The CDR3 is 18 amino acids. J gave up 0 bases and V 1 base, and 8 bases lay outside the gene matches. Per the germline V gene, CDR1 is SEHNR and CDR2 is FQNEAQ (reference sequence). For the CDR3, the DNA is TGTGCCAGCAGCTTAGTACGGGACTACCCAGCGAACACCGGGGAGCTGTTTTTT. This codes for CASSLVRDYPANTGELFF.

This chain connects TRBV6-2 or TRBV6-3 to TRBJ2-2; 9 bases agree with TRBD1. CDR3 size: 13 residues. Per germline, CDR1 MNHEY and CDR2 SVGEGT. Trimming cost V 10 bases and J 6 bases; bases outside gene matches: 6. CDR3 in DNA: TGTGCCACGGGACAGGGTTTGCCCGGGGAGCTGTTTTTT. The encoded protein is CATGQGLPGELFF.

CDR3 bases: TGTGCCAGCAGCTTCTCCGGGACAGGCTTCTATGGCTACACCTTC. Its translation: CASSFSGTGFYGYTF. This sequence joins TRBV7-9 and TRBJ1-2, with 8 bases that match TRBD1. The CDR3 consists of 15 residues. The J segment lost 4 bases and the V segment lost 3 bases, leaving 7 bases of the junction unmatched. CDR1 and CDR2 (germline): SEHNR, FQNEAQ (reference sequence).

This clonotype has a handful of counts. The rearrangement joins TRBV29-1 to TRBJ2-5; D is undetermined. There are 11 residues in the CDR3. The germline gives CDR1 SQVTM, CDR2 ANQGSEA. The V end was cut by 8 bases, the J end by 0 bases, with 7 bases between. CDR3 nucleotides: TGCAGCTTGAGGTACCAAGAGACCCAGTACTTC. Translated, it gives CSLRYQETQYF.

This clonotype was observed a handful of times. This rearrangement joins TRBV6-5 to TRBJ2-7; D is perhaps TRBD2 (6 bases). CDR1 is MNHEY and CDR2 is SVGAGI in the germline V gene. The CDR3 covers 18 residues. Deletions cut 5 bases from V and 4 bases from J, with 27 bases between. CDR3 coding DNA: TGTGCCAGCAGTCCAACAATCGGCGCAGGGTGGAGGGGATACGAGCAGTACTTC. This sequence encodes CASSPTIGAGWRGYEQYF.

The J gene is TRBJ2-1, the V gene TRBV7-8, with 8 bases fitting TRBD1. This CDR3 is 16 amino acids long. Losses at the gene ends were 4 bases for V and 6 bases for J; bases not matched to a gene: 11. Per germline, CDR1 SGHVS and CDR2 FQNEAQ. The DNA of the CDR3 is TGTGCCAGCAGCTCCCAGGGGGCGCCCGGCGGCAATGAGCAGTTCTTC. Its translation is CASSSQGAPGGNEQFF.

The CDR3 reads CASSPRTEVYGYTF. DNA for the CDR3: TGTGCCAGCAGTCCTCGGACAGAGGTCTATGGCTACACCTTC. This rearrangement joins TRBV5-5 to TRBJ1-2; TRBD1 might be the D (6 bases). From germline, CDR1 is SGHKS and CDR2 YYEKEE (reference sequence). V gave up 5 bases and J gave up 4 bases, with 15 bases separating them. CDR3 length: 14 amino acids.

There are a few counts of this clonotype. The chain joins TRBV5-1 to TRBJ2-7; D assignment may be TRBD1 or TRBD2 (5 bases each). Germline assignment: CDR1 SGHRS and CDR2 YFSETQ. The CDR3 covers 14 residues. V gave up 3 bases and J gave up 4 bases, with 14 bases separating them. The CDR3 DNA is TGCGCCAGCAGCTGGGACCCTGGCGGGTACGAGCAGTACTTC. Translating gives CASSWDPGGYEQYF.

This clonotype was detected a few times. The rearrangement links TRBV12-3 or TRBV12-4 to TRBJ2-7, with D tentatively TRBD1 or TRBD2 (5 bases each). The ends were cut back, 6 bases at V and 3 bases at J, with 18 bases in the middle. The CDR3 sequence is 15 residues long. The CDR3 protein is CASSPTGGPLYEQYF. CDR3 bases: TGTGCCAGCAGCCCCACAGGAGGCCCCCTCTACGAGCAGTACTTC.

The chain links TRBV2 to TRBJ2-6; possible D gene TRBD2, 5 bases. The V gene lost 11 bases and the J gene lost 3 bases, with 17 bases spanning the gap. CDR3 length: 15 residues. Looked up from germline, CDR1 is SNHLY and CDR2 is FYNNEI. Written as DNA, the CDR3 is TGTGCCTCCCGAGGGTTCCCAGTTGGGGCCAACGTCCTGACTTTC. Its protein product is CASRGFPVGANVLTF.

The V call is TRBV7-9, the J call TRBJ2-7; D not certain. Looked up from germline, CDR1 is SEHNR and CDR2 is FQNEAQ (reference sequence). The V end lost 5 bases, the J end lost 0 bases, and 8 bases lay between the germline ends. The CDR3 contains 13 residues. CDR3 in amino acids: CASSHTHSYEQYV. CDR3 nucleotide sequence: TGTGCCAGCAGCCACACACACTCCTACGAGCAGTACGTC.

This clonotype was seen repeatedly, ten times or more. The V and J genes are TRBV5-1 and TRBJ1-6; TRBD1 matches at 7 bases. From germline, CDR1 is SGHRS and CDR2 YFSETQ. The CDR3 totals 13 residues. V gave up 0 bases and J gave up 13 bases; unmatched junction bases: 4. In DNA form, the CDR3 reads TGCGCCAGCAGCTTGGGACAGGGTGGTCCCCTCCACTTT. Protein: CASSLGQGGPLHF.

This rearrangement joins TRBV7-2 to TRBJ1-1, with unresolved D. The CDR3 is 16 residues long. Germline CDR1 is SGHTA and CDR2 is FQGNSA. V dropped 0 bases and J dropped 0 bases, with 11 bases sitting between them. CDR3 nucleotides: TGTGCCAGCAGCTTAGCGGCCAAACCGATGAACACTGAAGCTTTCTTT. It translates to CASSLAAKPMNTEAFF.

The table lists this clonotype with many counts. The chain carries TRBV5-1 and TRBJ2-7; 7 bases align to TRBD1. The CDR3 is made up of 15 amino acids. V lost 4 bases, J lost 4 bases, and 11 bases stayed unmatched. CDR1 SGHRS and CDR2 YFSETQ come from the germline V gene. As DNA, the CDR3 is TGCGCCAGCAGCCAGAGGACAGGAGCCGCGTACGAGCAGTACTTC. Amino acid sequence: CASSQRTGAAYEQYF.

This clonotype has a handful of counts. V usage is TRBV6-6 and J usage is TRBJ2-3; 11 bases are a match to TRBD2. From germline, CDR1 is MNHNY and CDR2 SVGAGI (reference sequence). V trimming: 4 bases; J trimming: 4 bases; junction bases outside the gene matches: 4. The CDR3 spans 15 residues. CDR3 sequence: CASSSLAGVADTQYF. The DNA of the CDR3 is TGTGCCAGCAGTTCACTAGCGGGGGTTGCAGATACGCAGTATTTT.